This is a list of T cell receptor beta chains from one sample in a study of beta chain features in type 1 diabetes. Libraries were prepared by immunoSEQ multiplex PCR; TCRdb keeps only in-frame clonotypes and omits some of them. This sample yields fewer than 55,000 clones, of which over 40% are seen a single time; approximately 1.5% belongs to the top ten. Sequencing input: Tregs from blood. The receptors come from a man under 40 with type 1 diabetes. Each CDR3 is given with its conserved first and last residue. D genes are given only for firm matches. Only part of the rows carry a size: once, few, many, or a class if the clone is expanded.

TRBD2 | TRBJ2-3 | 16 | TRBV9 | few | CASSLSDGRVGDTQYF | TGTGCCAGCAGCCTTTCCGACGGGAGGGTTGGAGATACGCAGTATTTT
. | TRBJ2-1 | 18 | TRBV1 | . | CTSSPPLLRTGGYYEQFF | TGCACCAGCAGCCCCCCTTTACTACGGACAGGGGGCTACTATGAGCAGTTCTTC
TRBD1 | TRBJ1-5 | 16 | TRBV18 | . | CASSPEGQISNQPQHF | TGTGCCAGCTCACCGGAGGGACAGATTAGCAATCAGCCCCAGCATTTT
. | TRBJ1-3 | 14 | TRBV6-6 | . | CASSKDFPGNTIYF | TGTGCCAGCAGTAAGGACTTCCCTGGAAACACCATATATTTT
TRBD2 | TRBJ2-1 | 15 | TRBV5-1 | . | CASSFWLAGADEQFF | TGCGCCAGCAGCTTTTGGCTAGCGGGAGCGGATGAGCAGTTCTTC
. | TRBJ2-3 | 13 | TRBV7-3 | . | CASSFSVEDTQYF | TGTGCCAGCAGCTTCTCCGTAGAAGATACGCAGTATTTT
. | TRBJ1-1 | 14 | TRBV5-1 | . | CASSWDIGNTEAFF | TGCGCCAGCAGCTGGGACATAGGGAACACTGAAGCTTTCTTT
TRBD1 | TRBJ2-7 | 16 | TRBV7-2 | . | CASSRGPRQGNDEQYF | TGTGCCAGCAGCCGAGGACCGAGACAGGGTAACGACGAGCAGTACTTC
. | TRBJ2-2 | 12 | TRBV6-5 | . | CASSRLSGELFF | TGTGCCAGCAGCCGCCTATCCGGGGAGCTGTTTTTT
TRBD2 | TRBJ2-3 | 13 | TRBV29-1 | . | CSVREGTQDTQYF | TGCAGCGTTAGGGAGGGAACCCAAGATACGCAGTATTTT
. | TRBJ2-2 | 12 | TRBV9 | . | CASSAFTRELFF | TGTGCCAGCAGCGCGTTCACTAGGGAGCTGTTTTTT
TRBD1 | TRBJ2-7 | 14 | TRBV18 | . | CASSPGQATYEQYF | TGTGCCAGCTCGCCGGGACAGGCCACCTACGAGCAGTACTTC
TRBD2 | TRBJ2-2 | 14 | TRBV7-3 | many | CASGNAGGTGELFF | TGTGCCAGCGGAAATGCGGGGGGCACCGGGGAGCTGTTTTTT
. | TRBJ2-5 | 13 | TRBV5-1 | . | CASSLDLQETQYF | TGCGCCAGCAGCTTGGATTTACAAGAGACCCAGTACTTC
TRBD2 | TRBJ2-3 | 16 | TRBV11-2 | few | CASSLVLAGGSDTQYF | TGTGCCAGCAGCTTAGTGCTAGCGGGAGGGAGTGATACGCAGTATTTT
. | TRBJ2-7 | 14 | TRBV28 | . | CASSSLTGRDEQYF | TGTGCCAGCAGTTCACTTACAGGGAGAGACGAGCAGTACTTC
TRBD2 | TRBJ2-7 | 17 | TRBV7-2 | few | CASRRSGSTSDSYEQYF | TGTGCCAGCAGGCGGAGCGGGAGCACATCTGACTCCTACGAGCAGTACTTC
TRBD1 | TRBJ2-7 | 14 | TRBV7-3 | . | CASSLGGQSYEQYF | TGTGCCAGCAGCTTAGGGGGACAGTCCTACGAGCAGTACTTC
. | TRBJ1-1 | 15 | TRBV6-1 | few | CASSPQAGANTEAFF | TGTGCCAGCAGTCCCCAAGCGGGGGCGAACACTGAAGCTTTCTTT
. | TRBJ1-2 | 14 | TRBV18 | . | CASSLSDRTDGYTF | TGTGCCAGCTCACTCTCGGACAGAACGGATGGCTACACCTTC
TRBD1 | TRBJ1-5 | 15 | TRBV6-1 | once | CASSEFLRGQQPQHF | TGTGCCAGCAGTGAATTTTTGAGGGGGCAACAGCCCCAGCATTTT
. | TRBJ1-1 | 15 | TRBV5-1 | . | CASSLIPGGDTEAFF | TGCGCCAGCAGCTTGATCCCCGGGGGGGACACTGAAGCTTTCTTT
TRBD1 | TRBJ2-5 | 15 | TRBV14 | once | CASSPGQGRGETQYF | TGTGCCAGCAGCCCAGGACAGGGGAGAGGTGAGACCCAGTACTTC
. | TRBJ1-5 | 12 | TRBV7-2 | few | CASREQDQPQHF | TGTGCCAGCAGAGAACAGGATCAGCCCCAGCATTTT
. | TRBJ1-1 | 14 | TRBV7-3 | . | CASSLTGGNTEAFF | TGTGCCAGCAGCTTAACAGGCGGTAACACTGAAGCTTTCTTT
TRBD1 | TRBJ1-2 | 15 | TRBV29-1 | . | CSVEDRRDRNYGYTF | TGCAGCGTTGAAGATCGGAGGGACAGAAACTATGGCTACACCTTC
. | TRBJ2-4 | 14 | TRBV6-5 | few | CASSYSTRINIQYF | TGTGCCAGCAGTTACTCGACCAGGATAAACATTCAGTACTTC
TRBD2 | TRBJ2-1 | 12 | TRBV30 | . | CAWSRLAGGSFF | TGTGCCTGGAGCCGACTAGCGGGAGGTTCGTTCTTC
. | TRBJ1-2 | 16 | TRBV5-1 | . | CASSLAEQGYGYGYTF | TGCGCCAGCAGCTTGGCGGAACAGGGTTACGGCTATGGCTACACCTTC
TRBD2 | TRBJ2-1 | 15 | TRBV7-6 | few | CASSLVAGGNNEQFF | TGTGCCAGCAGCTTGGTAGCGGGAGGAAACAATGAGCAGTTCTTC
. | TRBJ2-2 | 11 | TRBV5-1 | . | CASSPSGELFF | TGCGCCAGCAGCCCTTCCGGGGAGCTGTTTTTT
. | TRBJ2-7 | 15 | TRBV28 | . | CASLEGRKLPYEQYF | TGTGCCAGCCTCGAGGGCAGAAAACTACCCTACGAGCAGTACTTC
TRBD2 | TRBJ2-1 | 15 | TRBV5-1 | . | CASSLGSGSKNEQFF | TGCGCCAGCAGCTTGGGTAGCGGGAGTAAGAATGAGCAGTTCTTC
TRBD2 | TRBJ2-5 | 18 | TRBV5-1 | . | CASSSATGLAGGPEEQYF | TGCGCCAGCAGCTCGGCCACAGGACTAGCGGGAGGGCCGGAGGAGCAGTACTTC
. | TRBJ2-7 | 13 | TRBV28 | medium-sized | CASSFGNRAEQYF | TGTGCCAGCAGTTTCGGGAACAGGGCCGAGCAGTACTTC
TRBD1 | TRBJ2-7 | 15 | TRBV27 | few | CASSLGGTGWYEQYF | TGTGCCAGCAGTTTAGGAGGGACAGGTTGGTACGAGCAGTACTTC
. | TRBJ1-2 | 13 | TRBV6-5 | . | CASSEGGREGYTF | TGTGCCAGCAGTGAAGGGGGACGTGAAGGCTACACCTTC
TRBD1 | TRBJ2-5 | 16 | TRBV5-1 | . | CASSDRDREVQETQYF | TGCGCCAGCAGCGATAGGGACAGGGAGGTCCAAGAGACCCAGTACTTC
. | TRBJ1-2 | 12 | TRBV7-2 | few | CASSSTGYGYTF | TGTGCCAGCAGCTCCACTGGCTATGGCTACACCTTC
. | TRBJ1-4 | 15 | TRBV28 | few | CASSSSDSSFEKLFF | TGTGCCAGCAGTTCGTCGGACAGCTCTTTTGAAAAACTGTTTTTT
TRBD1 | TRBJ2-7 | 14 | TRBV29-1 | . | CSVVSRDRGYEQYF | TGCAGCGTTGTGTCCCGGGACAGGGGCTACGAGCAGTACTTC
. | TRBJ1-3 | 13 | TRBV18 | . | CASQGYSGNTIYF | TGTGCCAGTCAGGGTTACTCTGGAAACACCATATATTTT
TRBD1 | TRBJ1-5 | 15 | TRBV6-5 | few | CASSYSTAAGGPQHF | TGTGCCAGCAGTTACTCGACTGCAGCAGGGGGGCCCCAGCATTTT
TRBD2 | TRBJ2-7 | 19 | TRBV7-3 | . | CASSPGAGLAGFSSYEQYF | TGTGCCAGCAGCCCCGGCGCAGGTCTAGCGGGATTCAGCTCCTACGAGCAGTACTTC
TRBD1 | TRBJ2-3 | 15 | TRBV5-5 | . | CASSHRDRGPDTQYF | TGTGCCAGCAGCCACCGGGACAGGGGCCCAGATACGCAGTATTTT
TRBD1 | TRBJ2-3 | 15 | TRBV27 | . | CASSTGQGGTDTQYF | TGTGCCAGCAGCACCGGACAGGGAGGCACAGATACGCAGTATTTT
TRBD2 | TRBJ2-2 | 14 | TRBV7-9 | . | CASSLGLAHGELFF | TGTGCCAGCAGCTTAGGACTAGCGCACGGGGAGCTGTTTTTT
. | TRBJ2-1 | 13 | TRBV2 | . | CASSESEGDEQFF | TGTGCCAGCAGTGAGTCAGAAGGGGATGAGCAGTTCTTC
. | TRBJ1-1 | 14 | TRBV19 | . | CASSTKGGNTEAFF | TGTGCCAGTAGTACGAAAGGGGGGAACACTGAAGCTTTCTTT
TRBD1 | TRBJ1-2 | 14 | TRBV19 | few | CASSRDREDYGYTF | TGTGCCAGTAGCCGGGACAGGGAGGACTATGGCTACACCTTC
TRBD1 | TRBJ1-3 | 13 | TRBV2 | . | CASRGGQGNTIYF | TGTGCCAGCAGGGGAGGACAGGGCAACACCATATATTTT